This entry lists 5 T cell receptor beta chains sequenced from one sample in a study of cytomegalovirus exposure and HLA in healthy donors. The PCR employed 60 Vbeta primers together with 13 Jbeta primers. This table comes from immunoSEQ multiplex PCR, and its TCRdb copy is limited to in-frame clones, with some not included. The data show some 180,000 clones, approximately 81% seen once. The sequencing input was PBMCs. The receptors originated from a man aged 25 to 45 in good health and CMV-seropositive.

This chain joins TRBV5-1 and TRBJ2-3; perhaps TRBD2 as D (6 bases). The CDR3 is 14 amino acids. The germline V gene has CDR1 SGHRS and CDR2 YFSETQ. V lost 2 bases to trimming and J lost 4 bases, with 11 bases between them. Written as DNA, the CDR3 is TGCGCCAGCAGCTTAGGGAGGTCGGCAGATACGCAGTATTTT. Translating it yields CASSLGRSADTQYF.

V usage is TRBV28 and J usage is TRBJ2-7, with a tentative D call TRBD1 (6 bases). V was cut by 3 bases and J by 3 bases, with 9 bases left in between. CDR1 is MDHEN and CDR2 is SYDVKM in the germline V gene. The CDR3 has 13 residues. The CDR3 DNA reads TGTGCCAGCAGTTTGCCGGACAGCTACGAGCAGTACTTC. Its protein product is CASSLPDSYEQYF.

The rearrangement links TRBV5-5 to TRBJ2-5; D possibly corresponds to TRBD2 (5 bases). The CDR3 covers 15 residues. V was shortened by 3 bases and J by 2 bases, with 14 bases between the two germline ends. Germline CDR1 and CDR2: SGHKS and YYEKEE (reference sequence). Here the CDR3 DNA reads TGTGCCAGCAGCTACGGGATTACTCGTCAAGAGACCCAGTACTTC. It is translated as CASSYGITRQETQYF.

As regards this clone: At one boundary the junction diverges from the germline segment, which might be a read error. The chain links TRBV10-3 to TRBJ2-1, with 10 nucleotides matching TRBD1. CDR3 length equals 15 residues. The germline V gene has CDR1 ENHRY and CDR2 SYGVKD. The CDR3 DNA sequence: TGTGCCATCAGTGCCCCGGGACAGGGGTGGATTCAGGTGATCTTC. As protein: CAISAPGQGWIQVIF.

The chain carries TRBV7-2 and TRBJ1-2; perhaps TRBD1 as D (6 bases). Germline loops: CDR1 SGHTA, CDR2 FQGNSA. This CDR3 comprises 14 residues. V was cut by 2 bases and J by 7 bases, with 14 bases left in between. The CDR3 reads CASSLLTGSFGYTF. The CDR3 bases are TGTGCCAGCAGCTTACTCACAGGGTCGTTTGGCTACACCTTC.